The 24 T cell receptor beta chains below come from one sample, sequenced in a study of cytomegalovirus exposure and HLA in healthy donors. The PCR made use of 60 Vbeta and 13 Jbeta primers. Method: immunoSEQ multiplex PCR; TCRdb's copy keeps in-frame clones and lacks some. The table records 85,000 to 100,000 clones, 64% of them present only once. The source material was PBMCs. These receptors all come from a man aged 60 to 75 in good health and CMV-seronegative.

To note about this clone: Within the sample, other DNA sequences also encode this same CDR3. The J gene is TRBJ1-5, the V gene TRBV6-1; 7 bases line up with TRBD1. This CDR3 has 17 amino acids. CDR1 is MNHNS, CDR2 SASEGT, per germline. V was pared by 4 bases and J by 2 bases, with 11 bases of the junction left unmatched. The DNA of the CDR3 is TGTGCCAGCAGTGCAGAACCAGGGGGACCGGGCAATCAGCCCCAGCATTTT. It codes for CASSAEPGGPGNQPQHF.

This chain joins TRBV11-2 and TRBJ2-2, with 12 bases lining up with TRBD2. The CDR3 is made up of 17 amino acids. Looked up from germline, CDR1 is SGHAT and CDR2 is FQNNGV. J was trimmed by 2 bases and V by 2 bases; bases with no gene match: 3. DNA for the CDR3: TGTGCCAGCAGCTTACTAGCGGGAGGGAGAAACACCGGGGAGCTGTTTTTT. Amino acid sequence: CASSLLAGGRNTGELFF.

V usage is TRBV7-2 and J usage is TRBJ2-3, with TRBD1 as a possible D gene (5 bases). The germline V and J ends were trimmed by 1 base and 3 bases, with 14 bases remaining between them. The V gene's germline CDR1 is SGHTA and CDR2 FQGNSA. CDR3 size: 16 residues. The CDR3, as DNA: TGTGCCAGCAGCTTAGTGGGGCTGGATTCGACAGATACGCAGTATTTT. Its protein product is CASSLVGLDSTDTQYF. Complete variable domain (other parts from reference TRBV7-2 and TRBJ2-3): GAGVSQSPSNKVTEKGKDVELRCDPISGHTALYWYRQSLGQGLEFLIYFQGNSAPDKSGLPSDRFSAERTGGSVSTLTIQRTQQEDSAVYLCASSLVGLDSTDTQYFGPGTRLTVL.

The chain carries TRBV7-3 and TRBJ1-6; TRBD1 agrees at 11 bases. J was trimmed by 8 bases and V by 2 bases; bases with no gene match: 2. The germline V gene encodes CDR1 SGHTA and CDR2 FQGTGA. The CDR3 covers 15 residues. The CDR3 nucleotides read TGTGCCAGCAGCTTATTGGGACAGGGGGATTCACCCCTCCACTTT. Its translation is CASSLLGQGDSPLHF.

The rearrangement links TRBV9 to TRBJ2-5, with 11 bases aligning to TRBD2. Germline V gives CDR1 SGDLS, CDR2 YYNGEE. The CDR3 runs to 18 residues. With V trimmed by 3 bases and J by 1 base, 11 bases remained unmatched. The chain's CDR3 is CASSASGGPWGPQETQYF. The DNA of the CDR3 is TGTGCCAGCAGCGCTAGCGGGGGGCCGTGGGGGCCCCAAGAGACCCAGTACTTC.

The chain joins TRBV9 to TRBJ2-1, with a possible D match to TRBD2 (5 bases). Looked up from germline, CDR1 is SGDLS and CDR2 is YYNGEE. The CDR3 consists of 15 residues. Trimming pared 0 bases from V and 1 base from J, leaving 8 bases between. The CDR3 sequence is CASSVAEGSYNEQFF. In nucleotides, the CDR3 is TGTGCCAGCAGCGTAGCCGAGGGATCCTACAATGAGCAGTTCTTC.

The V gene is TRBV28, the J gene TRBJ2-7, with D possibly TRBD2 on 5 matching bases. Germline assignment: CDR1 MDHEN and CDR2 SYDVKM. CDR3 length: 14 residues. Trimming removed 5 bases from V and 1 base from J, with 12 bases in between. Written as DNA, the CDR3 is TGTGCCAGCAGTCCCTCCGGGATGTCCTACGAGCAGTACTTC. Its translation: CASSPSGMSYEQYF.

The gene calls are TRBV9 and TRBJ1-2, with D possibly matching TRBD1 (6 bases). V lost 3 bases to trimming and J lost 6 bases, with 15 bases between them. In germline, CDR1 is SGDLS, CDR2 YYNGEE. The CDR3 length is 14 residues. The CDR3 reads CASSGGRGSHGYTF. CDR3 sequence (DNA): TGTGCCAGCAGCGGTGGCAGGGGTTCACATGGCTACACCTTC.

This clone has a handful of counts. The J gene is TRBJ1-5, the V gene TRBV2; 8 nucleotides agree with TRBD1. J gave up 9 bases and V 6 bases, and 10 bases lay outside the gene matches. The CDR3 has 14 residues. Germline CDR1 reads SNHLY; CDR2 reads FYNNEI. Here the CDR3 DNA reads TGTGCCAGCAGAACGGACAGGGTGGGGCGGCCCCAGCATTTT. Translated, it gives CASRTDRVGRPQHF. The variable domain in full, completed from reference TRBV2 and TRBJ1-5, reads EPEVTQTPSHQVTQMGQEVILRCVPISNHLYFYWYRQILGQKVEFLVSFYNNEISEKSEIFDDQFSVERPDGSNFTLKIRSTKLEDSAMYFCASRTDRVGRPQHFGDGTRLSIL.

The V gene is TRBV7-3, the J gene TRBJ2-7; D gene uncertain. The V gene's germline CDR1 is SGHTA and CDR2 FQGTGA. The CDR3 has 15 amino acids. Trimming removed 4 bases from V and 2 bases from J, with 15 bases in between. The CDR3 DNA is TGTGCCAGCAGCTCCGGGTTAGGTTCGCCCTACGAGCAGTACTTC. It specifies CASSSGLGSPYEQYF. Using reference TRBV7-3 and TRBJ2-7 for the parts outside the CDR3, the full variable domain is GAGVSQTPSNKVTEKGKYVELRCDPISGHTALYWYRQSLGQGPEFLIYFQGTGAADDSGLPNDRFFAVRPEGSVSTLKIQRTERGDSAVYLCASSSGLGSPYEQYFGPGTRLTVT.

The chain links TRBV19 to TRBJ2-7, with D unresolved. CDR3 size: 12 residues. Trimming removed 9 bases at V and 7 bases at J, with 16 bases between. From germline, CDR1 is LNHDA and CDR2 SQIVND (reference sequence). CDR3 bases: TGTGCCAGCTCCCATCAGGTGGAAGAGCAGTACTTC. Translation gives CASSHQVEEQYF.

A note on this clone: The same CDR3 arises from other DNA sequences in this sample as well. DNA of the CDR3: TGTGCCAGCAGCTTGGGCGGAACCTACGAGCAGTACTTC. Its translation: CASSLGGTYEQYF. The chain recombines TRBV5-4 with TRBJ2-7; the D is unclear. Germline-derived CDR1 and CDR2 are SGHNT and YYREEE (reference sequence). The V end was cut by 0 bases, the J end by 2 bases, with 6 bases between. CDR3 length equals 13 residues.

The V call is TRBV7-6, the J call TRBJ2-7; D might be TRBD1 (5 bases). The ends were cut back, 1 base at V and 7 bases at J, with 11 bases in the middle. Germline assignment: CDR1 SGHVS and CDR2 FNYEAQ. This CDR3 spans 13 amino acids. CDR3 residues: CASSLEIRDEQYF. CDR3 DNA: TGTGCCAGCAGCTTAGAGATCAGGGATGAGCAGTACTTC.

This clone has just a few counts. V gene TRBV6-6 combines with J gene TRBJ2-2; 10 bases match TRBD1. Trimming took 0 bases from V and 7 from J; bases not matched to a gene: 2. Germline-derived CDR1 and CDR2 are MNHNY and SVGAGI (reference sequence). The CDR3 covers 15 residues. The CDR3 coding sequence is TGTGCCAGCAGTTACTCGACAGGGGGCAACGGGGAGCTGTTTTTT. Residues: CASSYSTGGNGELFF.

The rearrangement links TRBV9 to TRBJ1-2; TRBD1 matches 7 bases. V lost 4 bases and J lost 5; bases outside the gene matches: 8. Germline V lookup: CDR1 SGDLS, CDR2 YYNGEE. This CDR3 contains 14 residues. The CDR3 nucleotides read TGTGCCAGCAGCCCCAGTACAGGGGTTTATGGCTACACCTTC. It yields the protein CASSPSTGVYGYTF.

The CDR3 region is CASSPLSSGDQGYF. CDR3 DNA: TGTGCCAGCAGCCCCCTTTCTAGCGGAGATCAGGGGTACTTC. This chain joins TRBV7-9 and TRBJ2-7; 7 bases match TRBD2. The V gene end was trimmed by 5 bases and the J gene end by 12 bases; junction bases not matched to a gene: 16. This CDR3 has 14 residues. Germline V lookup: CDR1 SEHNR, CDR2 FQNEAQ (reference sequence). Complete variable domain (other parts from reference TRBV7-9 and TRBJ2-7): DTGVSQNPRHKITKRGQNVTFRCDPISEHNRLYWYRQTLGQGPEFLTYFQNEAQLEKSRLLSDRFSAERPKGSFSTLEIQRTEQGDSAMYLCASSPLSSGDQGYFGPGTRLTVT.

The count of this clone is one. The CDR3 is CASSLLGTGKNTEAFF. In nucleotides, the CDR3 is TGTGCCAGCAGCTTACTAGGGACAGGAAAGAACACTGAAGCTTTCTTT. The genes are TRBV7-9 and TRBJ1-1; 8 nucleotides line up with TRBD1. The CDR3 totals 16 residues. V lost 2 bases, J lost 1 base, and 6 bases stayed unmatched. CDR1 is SEHNR, CDR2 FQNEAQ, per germline (reference sequence).

The V and J genes are TRBV9 and TRBJ1-5, with 11 positions matching TRBD1. The CDR3 contains 16 residues. V was clipped by 3 bases and J by 1 base; unmatched bases: 3. Germline loops: CDR1 SGDLS, CDR2 YYNGEE. The CDR3: CASSAGQGASNQPQHF. The DNA of the CDR3 is TGTGCCAGCAGCGCAGGACAGGGGGCAAGCAATCAGCCCCAGCATTTT.

The chain combines TRBV28 with TRBJ1-6, with 7 bases that match TRBD1. The CDR3 extends over 15 amino acids. V trimming: 6 bases; J trimming: 4 bases; junction bases outside the gene matches: 6. The germline CDR1 and CDR2 sequences are MDHEN and SYDVKM. CDR3 loop: CASSLGQVYNSPLHF. CDR3 coding DNA: TGTGCCAGCAGCCTTGGACAGGTTTATAATTCACCCCTCCACTTT. The full variable domain, completed using reference TRBV28 and TRBJ1-6, is DVKVTQSSRYLVKRTGEKVFLECVQDMDHENMFWYRQDPGLGLRLIYFSYDVKMKEKGDIPEGYSVSREKKERFSLILESASTNQTSMYLCASSLGQVYNSPLHFGNGTRLTVT.

This chain connects TRBV5-1 to TRBJ1-5, with TRBD1 matching 9 bases. The CDR3 contains 14 residues. Trimming removed 2 bases from V and 6 bases from J; junction bases left unmatched: 3. CDR1 is SGHRS, CDR2 YFSETQ, per germline. CDR3: CASSLGQGTQPQHF. The CDR3 nucleotides are TGCGCCAGCAGCTTAGGACAGGGGACTCAGCCCCAGCATTTT.

The gene calls are TRBV12-5 and TRBJ2-7; perhaps TRBD2 as D (5 bases). The V gene lost 7 bases and the J gene lost 7 bases, with 26 bases spanning the gap. This CDR3 comprises 16 residues. From germline, CDR1 is LGHNT and CDR2 FRNRAP. This chain's CDR3 is CASAELTLASRREQYF. For the CDR3, the DNA is TGTGCTAGTGCCGAGCTCACCCTCGCATCTAGGAGGGAGCAGTACTTC.

The chain is built from TRBV29-1 and TRBJ2-3; D gene uncertain. Germline CDR1 SQVTM, CDR2 ANQGSEA. Trimming cost V 5 bases and J 3 bases, with 12 bases left between them. This CDR3 has 13 residues. This chain's CDR3 is CSVRLGETDTQYF. The DNA for the CDR3 is TGCAGCGTTAGGTTGGGCGAAACAGATACGCAGTATTTT.

This clone turned up a few times. The chain couples TRBV2 to TRBJ2-2, with 7 bases that match TRBD1. The CDR3 spans 14 residues. V lost 6 bases to trimming and J lost 5 bases; unmatched junction nucleotides: 6. Per germline, CDR1 SNHLY and CDR2 FYNNEI. The CDR3 region is CASRTGWETGELFF. The CDR3 DNA is TGTGCCAGCAGGACAGGGTGGGAAACCGGGGAGCTGTTTTTT.

This rearrangement joins TRBV6-1 to TRBJ1-2; D remains unclear. Trimming stripped 1 base from V and 0 bases from J, with 12 bases between. This CDR3 region has 16 residues. CDR1 MNHNS and CDR2 SASEGT come from the germline V gene. CDR3 protein: CASSEVAGSANYGYTF. The CDR3, as DNA: TGTGCCAGCAGTGAAGTAGCTGGCTCAGCTAACTATGGCTACACCTTC.